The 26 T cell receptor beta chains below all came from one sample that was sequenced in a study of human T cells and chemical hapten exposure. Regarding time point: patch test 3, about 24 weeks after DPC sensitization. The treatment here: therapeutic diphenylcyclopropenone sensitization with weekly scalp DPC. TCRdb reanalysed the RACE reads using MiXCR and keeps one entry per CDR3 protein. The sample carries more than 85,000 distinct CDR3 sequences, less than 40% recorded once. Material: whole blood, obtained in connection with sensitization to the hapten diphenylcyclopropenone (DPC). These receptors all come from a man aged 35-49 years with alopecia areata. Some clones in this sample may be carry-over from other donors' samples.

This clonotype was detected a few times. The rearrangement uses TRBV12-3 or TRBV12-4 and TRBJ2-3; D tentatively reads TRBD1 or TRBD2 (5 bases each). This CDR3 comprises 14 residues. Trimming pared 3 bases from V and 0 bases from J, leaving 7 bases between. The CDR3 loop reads CASSFRDSTDTQYF. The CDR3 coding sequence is TGTGCCAGCAGTTTTCGGGACAGCACAGATACGCAGTATTTT.

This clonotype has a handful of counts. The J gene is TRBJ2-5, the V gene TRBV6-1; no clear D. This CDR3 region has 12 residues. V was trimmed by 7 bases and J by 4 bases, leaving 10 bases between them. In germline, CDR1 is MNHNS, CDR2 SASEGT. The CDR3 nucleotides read TGTGCCAGCACCCAAGGTCGAGAGACCCAGTACTTC. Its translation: CASTQGRETQYF.

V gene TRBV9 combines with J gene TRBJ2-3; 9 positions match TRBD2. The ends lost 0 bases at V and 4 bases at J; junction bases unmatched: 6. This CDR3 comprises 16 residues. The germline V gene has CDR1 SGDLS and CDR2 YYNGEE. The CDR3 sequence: CASSVGRGLAPDTQYF. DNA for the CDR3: TGTGCCAGCAGCGTAGGCCGGGGACTAGCCCCAGATACGCAGTATTTT.

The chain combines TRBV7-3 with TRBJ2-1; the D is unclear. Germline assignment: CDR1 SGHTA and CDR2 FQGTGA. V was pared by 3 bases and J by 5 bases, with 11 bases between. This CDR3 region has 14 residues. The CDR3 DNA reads TGTGCCAGCAGCTTCGACGTCGTAGACAATGAGCAGTTCTTC. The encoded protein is CASSFDVVDNEQFF.

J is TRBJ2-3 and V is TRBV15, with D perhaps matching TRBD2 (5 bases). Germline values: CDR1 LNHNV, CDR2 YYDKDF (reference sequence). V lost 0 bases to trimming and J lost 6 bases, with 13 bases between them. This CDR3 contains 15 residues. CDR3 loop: CATSRDKASSDTQYF. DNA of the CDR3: TGTGCCACCAGCAGAGATAAAGCTAGCAGCGATACGCAGTATTTT.

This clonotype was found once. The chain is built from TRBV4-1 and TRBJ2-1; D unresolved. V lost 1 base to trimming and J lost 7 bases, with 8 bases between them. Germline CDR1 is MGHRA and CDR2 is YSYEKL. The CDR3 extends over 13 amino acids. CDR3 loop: CASSQGLRNEQFF. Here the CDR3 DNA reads TGCGCCAGCAGCCAAGGTTTGAGAAATGAGCAGTTCTTC.

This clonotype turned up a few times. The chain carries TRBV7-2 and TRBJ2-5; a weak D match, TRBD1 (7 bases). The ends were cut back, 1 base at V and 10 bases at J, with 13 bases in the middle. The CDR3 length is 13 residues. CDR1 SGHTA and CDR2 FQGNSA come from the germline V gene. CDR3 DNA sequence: TGTGCCAGCAGCTTAGGTCAGGGGGGAGGCCAGTACTTC. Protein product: CASSLGQGGGQYF.

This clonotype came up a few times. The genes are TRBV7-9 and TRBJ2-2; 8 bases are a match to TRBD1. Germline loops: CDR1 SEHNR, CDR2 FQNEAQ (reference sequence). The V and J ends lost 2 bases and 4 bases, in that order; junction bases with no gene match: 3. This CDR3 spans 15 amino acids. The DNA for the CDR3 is TGTGCCAGCAGCTTACAGGGGGCAGGCACCGGGGAGCTGTTTTTT. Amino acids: CASSLQGAGTGELFF. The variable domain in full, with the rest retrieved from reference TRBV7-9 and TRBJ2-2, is DTGVSQNPRHKITKRGQNVTFRCDPISEHNRLYWYRQTLGQGPEFLTYFQNEAQLEKSRLLSDRFSAERPKGSFSTLEIQRTEQGDSAMYLCASSLQGAGTGELFFGEGSRLTVL.

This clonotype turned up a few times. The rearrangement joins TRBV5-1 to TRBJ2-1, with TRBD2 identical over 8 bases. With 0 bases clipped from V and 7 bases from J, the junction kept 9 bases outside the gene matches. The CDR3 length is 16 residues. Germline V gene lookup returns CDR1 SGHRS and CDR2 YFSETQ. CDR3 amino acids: CASSLGPSGSRNEQFF. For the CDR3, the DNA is TGCGCCAGCAGCTTGGGGCCCAGCGGGAGCCGTAATGAGCAGTTCTTC.

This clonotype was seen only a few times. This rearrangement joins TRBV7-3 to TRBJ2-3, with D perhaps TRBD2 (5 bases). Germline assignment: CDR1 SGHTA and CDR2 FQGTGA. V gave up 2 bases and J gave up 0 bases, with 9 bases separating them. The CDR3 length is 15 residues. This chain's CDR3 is CASSLLGLSTDTQYF. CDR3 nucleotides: TGTGCCAGCAGCTTACTAGGACTGAGCACAGATACGCAGTATTTT.

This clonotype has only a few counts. DNA of the CDR3: TGCAGTGCTAGTTTAGCCCGGATCACAGATACGCAGTATTTT. Translated: CSASLARITDTQYF. This chain uses TRBV20-1 with TRBJ2-3; no clear D. This CDR3 contains 14 residues. The ends were cut back, 3 bases at V and 2 bases at J, with 12 bases in the middle. From germline, CDR1 is DFQATT and CDR2 SNEGSKA (reference sequence).

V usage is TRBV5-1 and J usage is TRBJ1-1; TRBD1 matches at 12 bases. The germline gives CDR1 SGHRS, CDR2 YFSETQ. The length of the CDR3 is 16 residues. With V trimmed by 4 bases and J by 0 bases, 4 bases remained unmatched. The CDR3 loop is CASSTGQGAVNTEAFF. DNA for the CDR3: TGCGCCAGCAGCACGGGACAGGGGGCTGTGAACACTGAAGCTTTCTTT. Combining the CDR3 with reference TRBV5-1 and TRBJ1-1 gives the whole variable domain KAGVTQTPRYLIKTRGQQVTLSCSPISGHRSVSWYQQTPGQGLQFLFEYFSETQRNKGNFPGRFSGRQFSNSRSEMNVSTLELGDSALYLCASSTGQGAVNTEAFFGQGTRLTVV.

DNA of the CDR3: TGCAGTGCCCGTGGAGGAGGGCCGGGGGAGCAGTACTTC. This translates into CSARGGGPGEQYF. The chain joins TRBV20-1 to TRBJ2-7; D might be TRBD2 (6 bases). This CDR3 spans 13 amino acids. V gave up 6 bases and J gave up 7 bases, with 19 bases separating them. In germline, CDR1 is DFQATT, CDR2 SNEGSKA (reference sequence).

CDR3 residues: CASSQDPGRETQYF. The CDR3 region has the DNA TGTGCCAGCAGCCAAGACCCAGGCCGAGAGACCCAGTACTTC. The chain uses TRBV9 and TRBJ2-5, with D unresolved. Germline V gene lookup returns CDR1 SGDLS and CDR2 YYNGEE. The CDR3 contains 14 residues. Trimming removed 4 bases from V and 4 bases from J, with 14 bases in between.

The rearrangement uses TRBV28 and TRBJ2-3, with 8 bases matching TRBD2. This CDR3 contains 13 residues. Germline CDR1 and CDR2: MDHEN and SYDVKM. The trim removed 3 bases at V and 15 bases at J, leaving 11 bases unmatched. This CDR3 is CASSFYLAGTRYF. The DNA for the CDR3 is TGTGCCAGCAGTTTCTACCTAGCGGGCACCAGATATTTT.

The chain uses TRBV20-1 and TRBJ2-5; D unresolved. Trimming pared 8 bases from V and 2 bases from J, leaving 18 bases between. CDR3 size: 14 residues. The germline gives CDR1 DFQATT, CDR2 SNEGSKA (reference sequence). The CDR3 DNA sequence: TGCAGTATAGTAGAGCCGTTTGGACAAGAGACCCAGTACTTC. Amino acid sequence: CSIVEPFGQETQYF.

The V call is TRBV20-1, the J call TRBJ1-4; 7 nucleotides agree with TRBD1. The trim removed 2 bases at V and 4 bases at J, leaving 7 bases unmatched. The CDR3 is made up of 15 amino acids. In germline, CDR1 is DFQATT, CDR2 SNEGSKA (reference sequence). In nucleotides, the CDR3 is TGCAGTGCTAGACAGACGGGACAGAATAATGAAAAACTGTTTTTT. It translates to CSARQTGQNNEKLFF.

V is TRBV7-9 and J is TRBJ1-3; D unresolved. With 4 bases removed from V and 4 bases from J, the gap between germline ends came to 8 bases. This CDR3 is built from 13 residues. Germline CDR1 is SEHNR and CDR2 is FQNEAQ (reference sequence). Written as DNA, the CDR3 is TGTGCCAGCAGCTCTTCTCAGGGAAACACCATATATTTT. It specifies CASSSSQGNTIYF.

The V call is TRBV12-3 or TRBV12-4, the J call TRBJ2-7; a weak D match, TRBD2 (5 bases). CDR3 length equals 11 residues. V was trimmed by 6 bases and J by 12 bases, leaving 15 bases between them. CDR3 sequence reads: CASSPPPGWYV. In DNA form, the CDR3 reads TGTGCCAGCAGCCCTCCCCCGGGGTGGTACGTC.

The CDR3 nucleotides are TGCAGCGTTGTTTGGGGTCCAGATACGCAGTATTTT. This translates into CSVVWGPDTQYF. The chain has TRBV29-1 and TRBJ2-3; D is ambiguous. Trimming pared 4 bases from V and 4 bases from J, leaving 9 bases between. The CDR3 loop spans 12 amino acids. The germline V gene encodes CDR1 SQVTM and CDR2 ANQGSEA.

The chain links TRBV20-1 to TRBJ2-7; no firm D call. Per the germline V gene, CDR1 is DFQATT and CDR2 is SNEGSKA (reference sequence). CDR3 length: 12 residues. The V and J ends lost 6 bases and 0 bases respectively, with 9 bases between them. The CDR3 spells CSATALSYEQYF. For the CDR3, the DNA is TGCAGTGCCACGGCCCTCTCCTACGAGCAGTACTTC.

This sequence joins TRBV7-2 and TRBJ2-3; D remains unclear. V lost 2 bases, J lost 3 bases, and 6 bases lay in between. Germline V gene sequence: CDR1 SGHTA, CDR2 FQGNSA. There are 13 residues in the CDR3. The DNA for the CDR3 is TGTGCCAGCAGCTTATCCTTTACAGATACGCAGTATTTT. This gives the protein CASSLSFTDTQYF. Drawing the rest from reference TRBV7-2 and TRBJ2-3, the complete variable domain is GAGVSQSPSNKVTEKGKDVELRCDPISGHTALYWYRQSLGQGLEFLIYFQGNSAPDKSGLPSDRFSAERTGGSVSTLTIQRTQQEDSAVYLCASSLSFTDTQYFGPGTRLTVL.

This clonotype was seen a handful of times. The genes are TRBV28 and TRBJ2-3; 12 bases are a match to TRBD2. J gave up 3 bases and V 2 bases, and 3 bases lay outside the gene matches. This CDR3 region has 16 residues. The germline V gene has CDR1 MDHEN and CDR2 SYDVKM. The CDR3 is CASSLGLAGGTDTQYF. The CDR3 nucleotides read TGTGCCAGCAGTTTAGGGCTAGCGGGAGGGACAGATACGCAGTATTTT.

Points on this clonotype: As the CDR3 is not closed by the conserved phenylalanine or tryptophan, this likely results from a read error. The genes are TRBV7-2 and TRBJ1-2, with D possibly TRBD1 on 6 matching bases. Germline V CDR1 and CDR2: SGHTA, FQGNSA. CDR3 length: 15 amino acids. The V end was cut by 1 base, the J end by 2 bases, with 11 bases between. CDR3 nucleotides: TGTGCCAGCAGCTTAGAAAGACAGGACAACTATGGCTACACCCTC. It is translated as CASSLERQDNYGYTL.

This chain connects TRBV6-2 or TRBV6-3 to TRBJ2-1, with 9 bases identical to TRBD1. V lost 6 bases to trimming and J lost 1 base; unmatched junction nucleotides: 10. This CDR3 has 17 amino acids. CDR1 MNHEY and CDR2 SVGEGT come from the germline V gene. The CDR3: CASRGQGPTPSYNEQFF. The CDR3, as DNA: TGTGCCAGCAGAGGACAGGGGCCGACGCCGTCCTACAATGAGCAGTTCTTC.

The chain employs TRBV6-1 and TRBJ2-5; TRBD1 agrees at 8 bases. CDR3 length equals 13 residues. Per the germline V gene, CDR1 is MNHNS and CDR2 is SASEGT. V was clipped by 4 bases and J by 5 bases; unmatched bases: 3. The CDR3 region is CASSGDRFETQYF. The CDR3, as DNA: TGTGCCAGCAGTGGGGACAGGTTCGAGACCCAGTACTTC.